The 15 T cell receptor beta chains listed next were all sequenced from one sample in a study of regulatory T cells in long-lasting Graves disease (dated by TCRdb to the early 2020s). The sample's time point label is to be understood as: newly diagnosed GD, antithyroid drugs for less than 3 months. RNA was extracted from PBMCs in TRIzol for both TCR sequencing and RNA sequencing. The library was obtained by multiplex PCR. The data were produced on an Illumina HiSeq 4000. TCR beta libraries were built with iRepertoire HTBI primers and Arm-PCR amplification of CDR3 regions. TCRdb cleaned the public reads at Q25 with fastp, built clones with MiXCR and kept in-frame beta chains. Each entry is one CDR3 protein sequence, shown with its most common DNA and genes. The sample profile shows roughly 610,000 distinct CDR3 sequences; around 16% of them were found once. The ten most abundant clones make up more than 10% of the sample.

The same data also went into a second study, on T cells in Graves' hyperthyroidism and ophthalmopathy.

The sequences come from peripheral blood mononuclear cells (PBMCs), collected at new diagnosis, from a patient treated with antithyroid drugs. These receptors were obtained from a man aged 18 to 30 with Graves disease. Donor details come from another sample of the same person, matched by shared clones.

The chain carries TRBV5-1 and TRBJ2-3; D is uncertain. Trimming took off 6 bases at V and 4 bases at J, with 15 bases between the two ends. The length of the CDR3 is 14 residues. Looked up from germline, CDR1 is SGHRS and CDR2 is YFSETQ. CDR3 protein: CASNRDNPPDTQYF. DNA of the CDR3: TGCGCCAGCAATCGCGATAACCCCCCAGATACGCAGTATTTT.

This clonotype has a handful of counts. This chain links TRBV10-3 with TRBJ2-7; 10 bases fit TRBD1. CDR1 and CDR2 (germline): ENHRY, SYGVKD. The CDR3 extends over 14 amino acids. Trimming at V came to 7 bases and at J to 1 base, leaving 4 bases not matched to a gene. In DNA form, the CDR3 reads TGTGCCATCAACCCGGGACAGGGGTCCTACGAGCAGTACTTC. Its protein is CAINPGQGSYEQYF.

This clonotype has at least ten counts. The J gene is TRBJ1-5, the V gene TRBV2; 9 positions match TRBD1. The CDR3 is 13 amino acids. The V gene's germline CDR1 is SNHLY and CDR2 FYNNEI. V gave up 11 bases and J gave up 4 bases; unmatched junction bases: 6. The DNA for the CDR3 is TGTGCCCGCTGGGACAGGGCTAATCAGCCCCAGCATTTT. This codes for CARWDRANQPQHF. Using reference TRBV2 and TRBJ1-5 for the parts outside the CDR3, the full variable domain is EPEVTQTPSHQVTQMGQEVILRCVPISNHLYFYWYRQILGQKVEFLVSFYNNEISEKSEIFDDQFSVERPDGSNFTLKIRSTKLEDSAMYFCARWDRANQPQHFGDGTRLSIL.

This clonotype showed up many times. The rearrangement links TRBV6-1 to TRBJ1-5; D gene uncertain. CDR1 MNHNS and CDR2 SASEGT come from the germline V gene. V was clipped by 3 bases and J by 7 bases, with 22 bases between them. The CDR3 covers 17 residues. As DNA, the CDR3 is TGTGCCAGCAGTGATTGGTCCCACCGAGGGTCGGACCAGCCCCAGCATTTT. Its protein product is CASSDWSHRGSDQPQHF.

This rearrangement joins TRBV4-1 to TRBJ1-2; 8 positions agree with TRBD1. V was clipped by 4 bases and J by 3 bases; unmatched bases: 10. Germline values: CDR1 MGHRA, CDR2 YSYEKL. The CDR3 runs to 16 residues. The CDR3 DNA is TGCGCCAGCAGCCGCTTAGCCACAGGGGGAGACTATGGCTACACCTTC. Translation gives CASSRLATGGDYGYTF.

A few counts support this clonotype. CDR3 nucleotide sequence: TGCAGTGCTAGGACTAGCGGGAGTTCCTACGAGCAGTACTTC. The encoded protein is CSARTSGSSYEQYF. This rearrangement joins TRBV20-1 to TRBJ2-7, with 12 positions matching TRBD2. The germline V gene encodes CDR1 DFQATT and CDR2 SNEGSKA (reference sequence). Trimming at V came to 3 bases and at J to 1 base, leaving 1 base not matched to a gene. The CDR3 loop spans 14 amino acids.

Of note for this clonotype: A far bigger clonotype differs at one base, so this is likely a read error. The rearrangement joins TRBV3-1 to TRBJ2-1; D not certain. The V end was cut by 4 bases, the J end by 10 bases, with 11 bases between. In germline, CDR1 is LGHDT, CDR2 YNNKEL (reference sequence). This CDR3 is 12 amino acids long. The CDR3 spells CASSLYSSEQFF. The CDR3 DNA reads as TGTGCCAGCAGCCTTTATTCCAGCGAGCAGTTCTTC.

The chain is built from TRBV6-2 or TRBV6-3 and TRBJ2-7; 9 nucleotides line up with TRBD2. Germline assignment: CDR1 MNHEY and CDR2 SVGEGT. The CDR3 is 12 amino acids. The J segment lost 13 bases and the V segment lost 2 bases, leaving 6 bases of the junction unmatched. The CDR3 reads CASSYVAGGLYF. CDR3 DNA sequence: TGTGCCAGCAGTTACGTGGCGGGAGGGCTTTACTTC.

This clonotype was seen at least ten times. The rearrangement joins TRBV12-3 or TRBV12-4 to TRBJ2-5; 7 bases are shared with TRBD1. Losses at the gene ends were 4 bases for V and 5 bases for J; bases not matched to a gene: 7. This CDR3 comprises 14 residues. CDR3 bases: TGTGCCAGCAGTTCGAGACAGGGTGAGGAGACCCAGTACTTC. Translation: CASSSRQGEETQYF.

This chain joins TRBV9 and TRBJ1-4, with 8 bases matching TRBD1. CDR1 SGDLS and CDR2 YYNGEE come from the germline V gene. The V and J ends lost 3 bases and 8 bases, in that order; junction bases with no gene match: 9. The CDR3 is 15 amino acids. CDR3 amino acids: CASSARTGTGEKLFF. The CDR3, as DNA: TGTGCCAGCAGCGCCCGGACAGGGACCGGAGAAAAACTGTTTTTT.

This chain uses TRBV7-9 with TRBJ1-2; the match to TRBD1 covers 8 bases. Germline V gene data show CDR1 as SEHNR and CDR2 as FQNEAQ (reference sequence). The CDR3 sequence is 15 residues long. V lost 4 bases and J lost 7; bases outside the gene matches: 11. The CDR3 DNA reads as TGTGCCAGCAGCTCCCACGGGGCAGGGGGCGGTGGCTACACCTTC. Its protein product is CASSSHGAGGGGYTF.

The V call is TRBV5-1, the J call TRBJ1-1; the match to TRBD1 covers 12 bases. Germline values: CDR1 SGHRS, CDR2 YFSETQ. V shed 7 bases, J shed 5 bases, and the junction held 6 bases outside the gene matches. The CDR3 has 14 amino acids. For the CDR3, the DNA is TGCGCCAGCGGAAAGGGACAGGGGGCTACTGAAGCTTTCTTT. Its translation: CASGKGQGATEAFF.

Worth noting for this clonotype: Possible read error: a much larger clone is one base away. The chain carries TRBV2 and TRBJ1-1; D not certain. Per germline, CDR1 SNHLY and CDR2 FYNNEI. CDR3 length: 12 residues. Deletions cut 4 bases from V and 12 bases from J, with 15 bases between. The CDR3 sequence: CASSALVVRTFF. For the CDR3, the DNA is TGTGCCAGCAGTGCCCTGGTTGTGAGGACTTTCTTT. The full variable domain, rest sourced from reference TRBV2 and TRBJ1-1, is EPEVTQTPSHQVTQMGQEVILRCVPISNHLYFYWYRQILGQKVEFLVSFYNNEISEKSEIFDDQFSVERPDGSNFTLKIRSTKLEDSAMYFCASSALVVRTFFGQGTRLTVV.

This clonotype was seen more than once but under ten times. The chain combines TRBV7-2 with TRBJ2-2; D unclear. The V end lost 1 base, the J end lost 4 bases, and 7 bases lay between the germline ends. Germline V gene data show CDR1 as SGHTA and CDR2 as FQGNSA. The CDR3 is made up of 14 amino acids. CDR3 amino acids: CASSLVVSTGELFF. The DNA of the CDR3 is TGTGCCAGCAGCTTAGTGGTGAGCACCGGGGAGCTGTTTTTT.

This clonotype occurred many times. The chain is built from TRBV13 and TRBJ2-2; 9 positions agree with TRBD1. The CDR3 consists of 16 residues. CDR1 and CDR2 from the germline V gene are PRHDT and FYEKMQ (reference sequence). V shed 4 bases and J 6 bases; nucleotides not matched to a gene: 9. The CDR3 DNA follows: TGTGCCAGCAGCTACACAGGGGGCGCGAGCGCCGGGGAGCTGTTTTTT. This sequence encodes CASSYTGGASAGELFF.